Following are 12 T cell receptor beta chains from one sample sequenced in a study of blood T cells in healthy people across ages (dated by TCRdb to between 2015 and 2017). Receptor amplification or capture employed 5' RACE. Sequencing instrument: Illumina HiSeq 2500. A second PCR of about 7 to 12 cycles was run with a J-beta primer mix and a sample-barcoded 5' primer. Using fastp at Q25 and MiXCR, TCRdb reprocessed the public reads and kept productive beta chains. Records with the same CDR3 protein are collapsed into one entry carrying the most frequent genes and DNA. This sample has roughly 1.7 million distinct CDR3 sequences in its table, and almost 35% of those were observed once. The top ten clones comprise about 11% of the sample. The material sequenced was blood. The receptors were sampled from a woman between 25 and 40 years old in good health.

This clonotype has only a few counts. The gene calls are TRBV7-2 and TRBJ2-7; 7 bases align to TRBD2. The germline gives CDR1 SGHTA, CDR2 FQGNSA. CDR3 length: 14 amino acids. The J segment lost 7 bases and the V segment lost 1 base, leaving 7 bases of the junction unmatched. DNA of the CDR3: TGTGCCAGCAGCTTAGACGCCGGGGGGAATGAGCAGTACTTC. It translates to CASSLDAGGNEQYF. Looking up the rest from reference TRBV7-2 and TRBJ2-7 gives the full variable domain: GAGVSQSPSNKVTEKGKDVELRCDPISGHTALYWYRQSLGQGLEFLIYFQGNSAPDKSGLPSDRFSAERTGGSVSTLTIQRTQQEDSAVYLCASSLDAGGNEQYFGPGTRLTVT.

This clonotype was seen a few times. The chain recombines TRBV7-2 with TRBJ2-1; D is unresolved. Trimming pared 5 bases from V and 6 bases from J, leaving 14 bases between. Germline lookup yields CDR1 SGHTA and CDR2 FQGNSA. The CDR3 extends over 14 amino acids. The DNA for the CDR3 is TGTGCCAGCAGCCGGAAAATCCCCCCCAATGAGCAGTTCTTC. This sequence encodes CASSRKIPPNEQFF.

There are a few counts of this clonotype. V is TRBV12-3 or TRBV12-4 and J is TRBJ2-3; 7 bases map to TRBD2. The CDR3 spans 15 residues. Germline trimming cut 5 bases from V and 5 bases from J; bases unmatched to any gene: 10. The CDR3, as DNA: TGTGCCAGCAGTCCGGGGCGAGGGAGGGGAGATACGCAGTATTTT. Encoded protein: CASSPGRGRGDTQYF.

This clonotype has a handful of counts. The V call is TRBV9, the J call TRBJ2-1; D gene ambiguous. The CDR3 is 12 residues long. In germline, CDR1 is SGDLS, CDR2 YYNGEE. V lost 2 bases to trimming and J lost 8 bases, with 8 bases between them. The CDR3 here is CASSVYSHEQFF. The DNA for the CDR3 is TGTGCCAGCAGCGTTTATTCCCATGAGCAGTTCTTC.

V gene TRBV6-2 or TRBV6-3 combines with J gene TRBJ2-5; 10 bases map to TRBD2. Germline trimming cut 0 bases from V and 0 bases from J; bases unmatched to any gene: 19. This CDR3 has 22 amino acids. Germline CDR1 MNHEY, CDR2 SVGEGT. CDR3 sequence: CASSYSKVAGGPLRGYQETQYF. The CDR3 bases are TGTGCCAGCAGTTACTCGAAGGTAGCGGGGGGTCCCCTGAGGGGGTACCAAGAGACCCAGTACTTC.

The V gene is TRBV5-1, the J gene TRBJ2-1; 16 bases align to TRBD2. Germline V gene sequence: CDR1 SGHRS, CDR2 YFSETQ. The ends lost 1 base at V and 4 bases at J; junction bases unmatched: 5. CDR3 length: 18 residues. CDR3 nucleotide sequence: TGCGCCAGCAGCTTGAGGGGACTAGCGGGGGGGACGTACAATGAGCAGTTCTTC. Translated, it gives CASSLRGLAGGTYNEQFF.

Many counts were recorded for this clonotype. The gene calls are TRBV4-1 and TRBJ2-1; unclear D gene. The CDR3 extends over 14 amino acids. CDR1 and CDR2 from the germline V gene are MGHRA and YSYEKL. Trimming left V 0 bases short and J 3 bases short, with 6 bases between. This chain's CDR3 is CASSQETGYNEQFF. The CDR3 coding sequence is TGCGCCAGCAGCCAAGAAACCGGCTACAATGAGCAGTTCTTC.

The chain is built from TRBV5-1 and TRBJ1-2, with D maybe TRBD1 (5 bases). Germline V CDR1 and CDR2: SGHRS, YFSETQ. This CDR3 region has 16 residues. Trimming took off 3 bases at V and 5 bases at J, with 20 bases between the two ends. The CDR3 loop reads CASSSGRAGFSYGYTF. As DNA, the CDR3 is TGCGCCAGCAGCTCGGGACGGGCCGGTTTCTCGTATGGCTACACCTTC.

This clonotype has ten or more counts. V is TRBV6-5 and J is TRBJ2-3, with 9 bases lining up with TRBD1. With 4 bases clipped from V and 4 bases from J, the junction kept 6 bases outside the gene matches. Germline lookup yields CDR1 MNHEY and CDR2 SVGAGI. The CDR3 has 15 amino acids. The CDR3 is CASSSWDRVADTQYF. The DNA of the CDR3 is TGTGCCAGCAGTTCCTGGGACAGGGTGGCAGATACGCAGTATTTT.

This clonotype came up a few times. The J gene is TRBJ1-1, the V gene TRBV10-3; no reliable D call. The length of the CDR3 is 13 residues. V was trimmed by 2 bases and J by 0 bases, leaving 4 bases between them. Germline V gene data show CDR1 as ENHRY and CDR2 as SYGVKD. CDR3: CAISEELNTEAFF. Written as DNA, the CDR3 is TGTGCCATCAGTGAGGAGCTGAACACTGAAGCTTTCTTT.

This chain joins TRBV28 and TRBJ2-3; the D gene could be TRBD1 or TRBD2 (5 bases each). The germline gives CDR1 MDHEN, CDR2 SYDVKM. The CDR3 runs to 19 residues. V was clipped by 3 bases and J by 2 bases, with 24 bases between them. The DNA for the CDR3 is TGTGCCAGCAGTTTCGGTGATGTTTCGGGGACCGGGGTCACAGATACGCAGTATTTT. It yields the protein CASSFGDVSGTGVTDTQYF.

Concerning this clonotype itself: A much larger clone sits a single nucleotide away, making a read error possible. This chain links TRBV4-1 with TRBJ2-5; TRBD2 agrees at 7 bases. The DNA end favors TRBJ2-1, so the J call may be wrong. The CDR3 has 15 amino acids. Germline V gene data show CDR1 as MGHRA and CDR2 as YSYEKL. CDR3 in DNA: TGCGCCAGCAGCCAAGGGGCTAGCGGCCAAGAGACCCAGTTCTTC. Residues: CASSQGASGQETQFF.